This is a list of T cell receptor beta chains from one sample in a study of blood T cell repertoires in COVID-19. Sequencing was performed with immunoSEQ multiplex PCR; in TCRdb, only in-frame clones are kept and a portion is missing. The sample records fewer than 350,000 clones, approximately 89% being singletons. Material: peripheral blood. These receptors were taken from a woman in her fifties or sixties with COVID-19, enrolled during active disease. Each CDR3 is given with its conserved first and last residue. D genes are given only for firm matches. Expanded clones are given a class, and other clones once, few, many or no size at all.

j_call | clone_size | d_call | v_call | cdr3_aa | cdr3_nt
TRBJ2-5 | . | . | TRBV19 | CASSPPGAQETQYF | TGTGCCAGTAGTCCCCCGGGAGCTCAGGAGACCCAGTACTTC
TRBJ2-2 | . | . | TRBV5-5 | CASSLVQGYTGELFF | TGTGCCAGCAGCTTGGTTCAGGGGTACACCGGGGAGCTGTTTTTT
TRBJ2-1 | few | TRBD1 | TRBV5-1 | CASSPDRDDEQFF | TGCGCCAGCAGCCCCGACAGGGACGATGAGCAGTTCTTC
TRBJ1-4 | . | TRBD1 | TRBV30 | CAWSEGTGGYEKLFF | TGTGCCTGGAGCGAGGGGACAGGGGGTTATGAAAAACTGTTTTTT
TRBJ2-7 | . | . | TRBV5-1 | CASSPSQGISYEQYF | TGCGCCAGCAGTCCTTCCCAGGGGATTTCCTACGAGCAGTACTTC
TRBJ2-5 | . | . | TRBV7-2 | CASSPPGSSRETQYF | TGTGCCAGCAGCCCCCCGGGATCATCCAGAGAGACCCAGTACTTC
TRBJ2-7 | few | TRBD1 | TRBV28 | CASSSEGQSRYEQYF | TGTGCCAGCAGTTCCGAGGGACAGTCACGCTACGAGCAGTACTTC
TRBJ2-7 | once | TRBD2 | TRBV6-7 | CASSYSPPRGGCYEQYF | TGTGCCAGCAGTTACTCCCCCCCCCGCGGGGGATGCTACGAGCAGTACTTC
TRBJ2-7 | . | . | TRBV28 | CASSSRPHEQYF | TGTGCCAGCAGTTCCAGGCCGCACGAGCAGTACTTC
TRBJ2-3 | . | . | TRBV5-5 | CASSLEGGRTAQYF | TGTGCCAGCAGCTTGGAAGGGGGTCGGACAGCGCAGTATTTT
TRBJ2-7 | . | TRBD1 | TRBV5-1 | CASSPGTGEGEQYF | TGCGCCAGCAGCCCCGGGACAGGGGAAGGCGAGCAGTACTTC
TRBJ1-4 | . | . | TRBV7-2 | CASSPWAGQDEKLFF | TGTGCCAGCAGCCCCTGGGCAGGTCAGGATGAAAAACTGTTTTTT
TRBJ2-2 | . | . | TRBV5-6 | CASSLINAGGTGELFF | TGTGCCAGCAGCCTAATCAACGCCGGGGGCACCGGGGAGCTGTTTTTT
TRBJ1-1 | . | . | TRBV6-2/TRBV6-3 | CASSYGADPLNTEAFF | TGTGCCAGCAGTTACGGGGCAGACCCTTTGAACACTGAAGCTTTCTTT
TRBJ1-1 | . | . | TRBV29-1 | CSVFSSGDTEAFF | TGCAGCGTTTTCTCGTCGGGGGACACTGAAGCTTTCTTT
TRBJ1-4 | . | . | TRBV19 | CATKGQFTTNEKLFF | TGTGCCACTAAAGGACAGTTTACAACTAATGAAAAACTGTTTTTT
TRBJ1-1 | . | TRBD1 | TRBV7-9 | CATQGEAVNTEAFF | TGTGCCACCCAGGGGGAAGCCGTGAACACTGAAGCTTTCTTT
TRBJ2-5 | . | . | TRBV7-8 | CASSLAPYLHPGEQETQYF | TGTGCCAGCAGCTTAGCTCCTTATCTCCACCCGGGGGAGCAAGAGACCCAGTACTTC
TRBJ1-2 | . | TRBD1 | TRBV15 | CATSRETGGAGGYTF | TGTGCCACCAGCAGAGAGACAGGGGGTGCCGGCGGCTACACCTTC
TRBJ2-1 | . | . | TRBV5-1 | CASSLARGGLVNEQFF | TGCGCCAGCAGCTTGGCCAGGGGTGGTTTGGTGAATGAGCAGTTCTTC
TRBJ1-6 | . | . | TRBV15 | CATSRAGQSPLHF | TGTGCCACCAGCAGAGCGGGACAATCACCCCTCCACTTT
TRBJ1-1 | . | . | TRBV6-6 | CASSYDRLNTEAFF | TGTGCCAGCAGTTATGACAGATTGAACACTGAAGCTTTCTTT
TRBJ1-5 | . | . | TRBV27 | CASSSPNQPQHF | TGTGCCAGCAGTAGCCCCAATCAGCCCCAGCATTTT
TRBJ1-3 | . | . | TRBV7-6 | CASSRRPKGPIHAPGNTIYF | TGTGCCAGCAGTCGTCGACCCAAGGGGCCCATCCACGCCCCTGGAAACACCATATATTTT
TRBJ1-5 | . | . | TRBV5-8 | CASSPTHQPQHF | TGTGCCAGCAGTCCCACTCATCAGCCCCAGCATTTT
TRBJ1-2 | few | . | TRBV19 | CASSMTGALYYGYTF | TGTGCCAGTAGTATGACAGGAGCTCTTTACTATGGCTACACCTTC
TRBJ2-5 | . | . | TRBV5-1 | CASSLGTGGLSQETQYF | TGCGCCAGCAGCTTGGGGACGGGGGGCCTGTCCCAAGAGACCCAGTACTTC
TRBJ2-2 | . | TRBD2 | TRBV4-2 | CASSQDYSGVSTGELFF | TGTGCCAGCAGCCAGGACTATAGCGGGGTGAGCACCGGGGAGCTGTTTTTT
TRBJ2-3 | . | . | TRBV30 | CAWSGVSGTDTQYF | TGTGCCTGGAGCGGGGTTTCTGGCACAGATACGCAGTATTTT
TRBJ1-4 | . | . | TRBV3-1/TRBV3-2 | CASSRRSQLQGISEKLFF | TGTGCCAGCAGCCGGAGGTCACAATTACAGGGAATAAGTGAAAAACTGTTTTTT
TRBJ2-1 | . | TRBD1 | TRBV28 | CASSWQGVKDNEQFF | TGTGCCAGCAGTTGGCAGGGGGTTAAGGACAATGAGCAGTTCTTC
TRBJ1-6 | . | TRBD1 | TRBV27 | CASSLLPGQGLNSPLHF | TGTGCCAGCAGTTTATTACCGGGACAGGGGTTGAATTCACCCCTCCACTTT
TRBJ1-1 | . | . | TRBV29-1 | CSVVRLAGTEAFF | TGCAGCGTTGTCAGACTGGCGGGCACTGAAGCTTTCTTT
TRBJ2-7 | . | TRBD1 | TRBV5-4 | CASSQGQAISYEQYF | TGTGCCAGCAGCCAGGGACAGGCCATATCCTACGAGCAGTACTTC
TRBJ1-5 | . | . | TRBV2 | CASRTGYYSNQPQHF | TGTGCCAGCAGAACGGGGTATTATAGCAATCAGCCCCAGCATTTT
TRBJ1-4 | . | . | TRBV9 | CASSPGGREKLFF | TGTGCCAGCAGCCCCGGGGGGCGAGAAAAACTGTTTTTT
TRBJ1-2 | once | . | TRBV6-5 | CASSYGAGKIYGYTF | TGTGCCAGCAGTTACGGCGCAGGGAAAATCTATGGCTACACCTTC
TRBJ2-1 | . | TRBD1 | TRBV4-2 | CASSPGQGAKNEQFF | TGTGCCAGCAGCCCCGGACAGGGGGCTAAGAATGAGCAGTTCTTC
TRBJ1-5 | . | . | TRBV7-6 | CASSLDSFRQPQHF | TGTGCCAGCAGCTTAGATAGTTTCAGGCAGCCCCAGCATTTT
TRBJ1-1 | . | . | TRBV24-1 | CATSAGGKNTEAFF | TGTGCCACCAGTGCGGGGGGCAAGAACACTGAAGCTTTCTTT
TRBJ1-1 | . | . | TRBV2 | CASSSPRLGSEAFF | TGTGCCAGCAGTTCTCCCCGACTTGGCTCTGAAGCTTTCTTT
TRBJ1-2 | . | TRBD1 | TRBV5-1 | CASRSGTGTNYGYTF | TGCGCCAGCAGGTCGGGGACAGGGACTAACTATGGCTACACCTTC
TRBJ1-4 | . | TRBD1 | TRBV2 | CASRVPGQGVNEKLFF | TGTGCCAGCAGGGTCCCGGGACAGGGAGTTAATGAAAAACTGTTTTTT
TRBJ2-3 | once | TRBD2 | TRBV6-6 | CASSYLGGITDTQYF | TGTGCCAGCAGTTACTTGGGGGGGATCACAGATACGCAGTATTTT
TRBJ1-2 | . | . | TRBV30 | CAWSVRGADGYTF | TGTGCCTGGAGTGTACGGGGGGCTGATGGCTACACCTTC
TRBJ1-1 | . | . | TRBV28 | CASSLDRDTEAFF | TGTGCCAGCAGCTTAGACAGAGACACTGAAGCTTTCTTT
TRBJ1-6 | . | . | TRBV19 | CASSPRGGESDSPLHF | TGTGCCAGTAGTCCAAGGGGAGGAGAATCGGATTCACCCCTCCACTTT
TRBJ1-5 | . | . | TRBV2 | CASSVEFRRGGDNQPQHF | TGTGCCAGCAGTGTTGAGTTCCGACGCGGCGGGGACAATCAGCCCCAGCATTTT
TRBJ1-1 | . | . | TRBV28 | CASSLIMNTEAFF | TGTGCCAGCAGTTTAATCATGAACACTGAAGCTTTCTTT
TRBJ2-7 | . | TRBD2 | TRBV11-1 | CASSLQLASDEQYF | TGTGCCAGCAGCTTACAACTAGCGAGCGACGAGCAGTACTTC
TRBJ1-1 | . | . | TRBV13 | CASSLGDSEAFF | TGTGCCAGCAGCTTAGGGGACTCTGAAGCTTTCTTT
TRBJ2-2 | . | TRBD2 | TRBV4-2 | CASSQDRQGKAGGPSRELFF | TGTGCCAGCAGCCAAGATCGGCAGGGAAAAGCGGGGGGGCCGAGCAGGGAGCTGTTTTTT
TRBJ2-3 | . | . | TRBV7-3 | CASSPLLGSASTDTQYF | TGTGCCAGCAGCCCGCTATTGGGTAGCGCTAGCACAGATACGCAGTATTTT
TRBJ1-2 | . | . | TRBV18 | CASSSGDGYTF | TGTGCCAGCTCGTCAGGGGATGGCTACACCTTC
TRBJ2-7 | . | TRBD2 | TRBV5-6 | CASSLSGNVLGRVSDEQYF | TGTGCCAGCAGCTTAAGCGGAAATGTCCTCGGGAGGGTAAGCGACGAGCAGTACTTC
TRBJ2-5 | . | . | TRBV30 | CAWHVGGRETQYF | TGTGCCTGGCACGTAGGAGGTCGGGAGACCCAGTACTTC
TRBJ1-1 | . | . | TRBV10-3 | CAISETDAEAFF | TGTGCCATCAGTGAGACAGATGCTGAAGCTTTCTTT
TRBJ2-7 | . | TRBD2 | TRBV5-8 | CASSSSLAGYEQYF | TGTGCCAGCAGCTCGTCACTAGCGGGCTACGAGCAGTACTTC